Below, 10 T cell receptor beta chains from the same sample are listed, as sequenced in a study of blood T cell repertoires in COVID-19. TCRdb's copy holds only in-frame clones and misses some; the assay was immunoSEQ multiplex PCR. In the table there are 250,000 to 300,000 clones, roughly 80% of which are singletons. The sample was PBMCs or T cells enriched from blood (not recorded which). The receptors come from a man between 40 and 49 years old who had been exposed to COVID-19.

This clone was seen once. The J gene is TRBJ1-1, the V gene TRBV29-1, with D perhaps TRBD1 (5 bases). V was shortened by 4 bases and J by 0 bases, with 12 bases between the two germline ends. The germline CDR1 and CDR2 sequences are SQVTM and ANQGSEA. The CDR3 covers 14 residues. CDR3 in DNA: TGCAGCGTTGGGACACCTCCTCTGAACACTGAAGCTTTCTTT. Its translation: CSVGTPPLNTEAFF.

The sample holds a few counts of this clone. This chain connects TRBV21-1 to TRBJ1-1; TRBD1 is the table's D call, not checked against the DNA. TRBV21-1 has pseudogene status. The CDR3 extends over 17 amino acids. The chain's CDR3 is CASSSSAGGSVDTEAFF. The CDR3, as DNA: TGTGCCAGCAGCAGTTCCGCAGGGGGCTCTGTGGACACTGAAGCTTTCTTT.

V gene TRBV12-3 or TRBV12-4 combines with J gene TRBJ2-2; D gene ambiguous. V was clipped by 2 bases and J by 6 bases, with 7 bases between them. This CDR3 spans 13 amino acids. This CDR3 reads CASSLLSAGELFF. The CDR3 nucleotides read TGTGCCAGCAGTTTATTGTCCGCCGGGGAGCTGTTTTTT.

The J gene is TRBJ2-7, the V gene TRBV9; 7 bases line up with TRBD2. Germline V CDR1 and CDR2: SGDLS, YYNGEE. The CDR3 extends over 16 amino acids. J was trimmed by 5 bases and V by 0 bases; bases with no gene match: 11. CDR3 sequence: CASSVEVASGGNEQYF. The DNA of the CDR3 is TGTGCCAGCAGCGTAGAGGTAGCTAGCGGTGGGAACGAGCAGTACTTC.

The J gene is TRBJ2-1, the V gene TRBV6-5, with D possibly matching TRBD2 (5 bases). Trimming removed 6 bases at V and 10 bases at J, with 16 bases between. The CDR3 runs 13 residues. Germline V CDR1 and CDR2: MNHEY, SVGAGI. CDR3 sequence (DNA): TGTGCCAGCAGCTGGCTTTCCTCGGGGGAGCAGTTCTTC. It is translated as CASSWLSSGEQFF.

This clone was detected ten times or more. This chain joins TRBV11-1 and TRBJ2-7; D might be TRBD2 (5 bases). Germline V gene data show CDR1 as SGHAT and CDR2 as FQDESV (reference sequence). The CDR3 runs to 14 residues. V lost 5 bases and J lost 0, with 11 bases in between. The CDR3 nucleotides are TGTGCCAGCAGCCCCCGTACTAGCTCCTACGAGCAGTACTTC. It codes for CASSPRTSSYEQYF.

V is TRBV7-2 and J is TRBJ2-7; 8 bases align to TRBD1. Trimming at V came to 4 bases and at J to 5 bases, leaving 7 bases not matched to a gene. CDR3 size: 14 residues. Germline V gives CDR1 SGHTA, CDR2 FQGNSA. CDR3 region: CASSYPRTGHEQYF. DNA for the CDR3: TGTGCCAGCAGCTACCCCCGGACAGGGCACGAGCAGTACTTC.

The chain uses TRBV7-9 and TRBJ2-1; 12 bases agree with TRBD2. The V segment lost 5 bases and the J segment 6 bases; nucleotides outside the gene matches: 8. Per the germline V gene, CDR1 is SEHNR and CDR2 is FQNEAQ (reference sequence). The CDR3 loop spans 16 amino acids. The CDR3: CASSGETSGSRNEQFF. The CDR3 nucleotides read TGTGCCAGCAGCGGGGAGACTAGCGGGAGCCGCAATGAGCAGTTCTTC.

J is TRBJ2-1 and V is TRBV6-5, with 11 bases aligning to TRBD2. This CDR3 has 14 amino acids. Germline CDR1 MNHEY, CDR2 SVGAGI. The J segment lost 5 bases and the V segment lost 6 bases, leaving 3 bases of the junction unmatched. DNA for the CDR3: TGTGCCAGCAGGACTAGCGGGGCTCACAATGAGCAGTTCTTC. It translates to CASRTSGAHNEQFF.

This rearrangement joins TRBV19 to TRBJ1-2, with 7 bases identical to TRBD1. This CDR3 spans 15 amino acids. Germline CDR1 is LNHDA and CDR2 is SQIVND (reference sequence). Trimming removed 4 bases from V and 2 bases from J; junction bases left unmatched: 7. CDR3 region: CASSTGDSMNYGYTF. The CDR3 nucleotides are TGTGCCAGTAGTACCGGGGACAGTATGAACTATGGCTACACCTTC.